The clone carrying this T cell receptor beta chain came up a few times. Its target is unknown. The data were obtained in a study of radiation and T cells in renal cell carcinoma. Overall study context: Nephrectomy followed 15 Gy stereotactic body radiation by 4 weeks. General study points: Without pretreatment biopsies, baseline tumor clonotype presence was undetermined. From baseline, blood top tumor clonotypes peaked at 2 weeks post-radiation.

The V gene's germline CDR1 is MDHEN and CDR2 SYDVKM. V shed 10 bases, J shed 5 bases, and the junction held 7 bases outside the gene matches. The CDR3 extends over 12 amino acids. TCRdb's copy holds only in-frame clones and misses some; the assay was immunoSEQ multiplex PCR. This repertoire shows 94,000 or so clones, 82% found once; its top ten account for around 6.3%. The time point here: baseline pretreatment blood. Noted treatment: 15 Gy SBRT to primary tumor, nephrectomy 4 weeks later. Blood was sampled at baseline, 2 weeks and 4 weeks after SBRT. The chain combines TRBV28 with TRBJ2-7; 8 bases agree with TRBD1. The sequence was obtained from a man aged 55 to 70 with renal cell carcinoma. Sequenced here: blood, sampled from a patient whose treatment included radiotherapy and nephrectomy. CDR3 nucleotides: TGTGCCATTCGACAGGGGTTGAACGAGCAGTACTTC. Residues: CAIRQGLNEQYF.